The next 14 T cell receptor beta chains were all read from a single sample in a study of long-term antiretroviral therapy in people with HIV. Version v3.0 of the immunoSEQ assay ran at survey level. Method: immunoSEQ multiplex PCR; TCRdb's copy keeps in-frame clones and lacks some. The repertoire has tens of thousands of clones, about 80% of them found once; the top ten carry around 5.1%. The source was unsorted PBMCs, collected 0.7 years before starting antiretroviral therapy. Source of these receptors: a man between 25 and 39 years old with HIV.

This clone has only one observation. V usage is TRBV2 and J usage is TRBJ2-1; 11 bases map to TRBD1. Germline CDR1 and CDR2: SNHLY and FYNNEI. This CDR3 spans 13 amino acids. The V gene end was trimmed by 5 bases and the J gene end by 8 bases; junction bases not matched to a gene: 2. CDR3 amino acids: CASSRDRGYEQFF. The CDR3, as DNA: TGTGCCAGCAGTCGGGACAGGGGGTATGAGCAGTTCTTC. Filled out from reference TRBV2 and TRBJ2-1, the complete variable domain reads EPEVTQTPSHQVTQMGQEVILRCVPISNHLYFYWYRQILGQKVEFLVSFYNNEISEKSEIFDDQFSVERPDGSNFTLKIRSTKLEDSAMYFCASSRDRGYEQFFGPGTRLTVL.

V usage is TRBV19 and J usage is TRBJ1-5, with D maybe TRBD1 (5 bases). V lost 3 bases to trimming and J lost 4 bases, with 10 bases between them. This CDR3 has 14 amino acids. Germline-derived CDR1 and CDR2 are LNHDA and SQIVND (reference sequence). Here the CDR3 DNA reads TGTGCCAGTAGTATTCGCAGGGTAAATCAGCCCCAGCATTTT. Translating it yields CASSIRRVNQPQHF.

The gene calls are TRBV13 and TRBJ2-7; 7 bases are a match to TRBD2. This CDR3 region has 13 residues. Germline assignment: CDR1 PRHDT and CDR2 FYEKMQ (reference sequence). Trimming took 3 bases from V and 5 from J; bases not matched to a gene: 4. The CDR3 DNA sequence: TGTGCCAGCAGCTTCGCGGGAGTCAACGAGCAGTACTTC. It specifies CASSFAGVNEQYF.

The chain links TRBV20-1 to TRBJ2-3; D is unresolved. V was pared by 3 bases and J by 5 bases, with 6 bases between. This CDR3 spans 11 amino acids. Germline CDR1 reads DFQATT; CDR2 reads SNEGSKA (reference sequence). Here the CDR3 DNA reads TGCAGTGCTAGGTCGGGAGATACGCAGTATTTT. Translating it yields CSARSGDTQYF.

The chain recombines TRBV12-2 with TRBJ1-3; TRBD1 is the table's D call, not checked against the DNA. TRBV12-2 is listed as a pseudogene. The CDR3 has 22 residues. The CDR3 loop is CASRDPGPGTTAYLNSGNTIYF. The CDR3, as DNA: TGTGCAAGTCGCGATCCCGGGCCCGGGACAACCGCTTACTTGAACTCTGGAAACACCATATATTTT.

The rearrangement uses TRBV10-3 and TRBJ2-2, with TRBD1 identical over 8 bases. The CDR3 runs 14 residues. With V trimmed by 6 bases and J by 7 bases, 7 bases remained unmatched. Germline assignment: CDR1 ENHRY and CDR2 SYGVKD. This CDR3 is CAIRMDRAGGELFF. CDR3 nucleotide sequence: TGTGCCATCAGGATGGACAGGGCGGGCGGGGAGCTGTTTTTT.

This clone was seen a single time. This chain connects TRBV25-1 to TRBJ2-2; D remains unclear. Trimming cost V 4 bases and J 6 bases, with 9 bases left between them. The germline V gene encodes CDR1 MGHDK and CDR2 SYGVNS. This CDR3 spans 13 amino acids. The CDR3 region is CASSVPDSGELFF. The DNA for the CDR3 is TGTGCCAGCAGTGTCCCCGACTCCGGGGAGCTGTTTTTT.

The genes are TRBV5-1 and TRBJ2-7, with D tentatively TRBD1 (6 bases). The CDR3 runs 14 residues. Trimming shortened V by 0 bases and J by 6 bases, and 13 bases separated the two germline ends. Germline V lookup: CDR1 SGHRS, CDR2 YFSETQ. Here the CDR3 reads CASSLARVGGEQYF. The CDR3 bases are TGCGCCAGCAGCTTGGCCAGGGTAGGGGGCGAGCAGTACTTC.

The CDR3 here is CATSGQSNQPQHF. The DNA of the CDR3 is TGTGCCACCAGCGGCCAGTCCAATCAGCCCCAGCATTTT. The chain links TRBV15 to TRBJ1-5; D uncertain. The V gene's germline CDR1 is LNHNV and CDR2 YYDKDF (reference sequence). Trimming took off 5 bases at V and 3 bases at J, with 8 bases between the two ends. The CDR3 loop spans 13 amino acids.

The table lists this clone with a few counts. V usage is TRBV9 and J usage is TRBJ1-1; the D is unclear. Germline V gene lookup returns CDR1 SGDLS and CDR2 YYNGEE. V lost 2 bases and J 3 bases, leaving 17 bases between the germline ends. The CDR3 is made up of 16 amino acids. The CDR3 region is CASSVRPLSGDTEAFF. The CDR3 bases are TGTGCCAGCAGCGTTCGACCTCTAAGTGGCGACACTGAAGCTTTCTTT. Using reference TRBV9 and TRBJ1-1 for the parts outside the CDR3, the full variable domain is DSGVTQTPKHLITATGQRVTLRCSPRSGDLSVYWYQQSLDQGLQFLIQYYNGEERAKGNILERFSAQQFPDLHSELNLSSLELGDSALYFCASSVRPLSGDTEAFFGQGTRLTVV.

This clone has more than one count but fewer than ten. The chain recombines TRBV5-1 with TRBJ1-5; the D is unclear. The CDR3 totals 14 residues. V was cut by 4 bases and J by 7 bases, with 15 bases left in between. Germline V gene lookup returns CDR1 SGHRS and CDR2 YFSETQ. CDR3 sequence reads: CASSTDGQAQPQHF. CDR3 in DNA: TGCGCCAGCAGCACAGACGGCCAGGCGCAGCCCCAGCATTTT.

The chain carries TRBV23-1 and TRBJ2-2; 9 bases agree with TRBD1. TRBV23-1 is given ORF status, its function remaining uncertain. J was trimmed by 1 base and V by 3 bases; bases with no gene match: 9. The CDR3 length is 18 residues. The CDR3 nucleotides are TGCGCCAGCAGTCACTTCAAGGGGGGACAGGGGAACACCGGGGAGCTGTTTTTT. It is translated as CASSHFKGGQGNTGELFF.

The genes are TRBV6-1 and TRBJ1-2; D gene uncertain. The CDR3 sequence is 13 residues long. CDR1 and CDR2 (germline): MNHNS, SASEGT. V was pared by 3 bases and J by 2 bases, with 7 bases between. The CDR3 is CASSDKTNYGYTF. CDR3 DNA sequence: TGTGCCAGCAGTGACAAGACGAACTATGGCTACACCTTC.

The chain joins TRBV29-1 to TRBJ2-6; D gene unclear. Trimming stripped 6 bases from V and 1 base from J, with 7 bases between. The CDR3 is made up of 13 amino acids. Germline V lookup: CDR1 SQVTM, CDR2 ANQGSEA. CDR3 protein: CSVHRSGANVLTF. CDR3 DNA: TGCAGCGTCCACCGATCTGGGGCCAACGTCCTGACTTTC.